These 14 T cell receptor beta chains came from one sample sequenced in a study of CDR3 diversity in severe acne. MiXCR, applied by TCRdb to the PCR reads, yields one record per CDR3 protein. The table includes some 84,000 distinct CDR3 sequences, roughly 51% detected once. The specimen sequenced was blood. The receptors were sampled from a male donor in good health, without acne.

This chain links TRBV20-1 with TRBJ1-2; TRBD1 matches at 8 bases. The germline gives CDR1 DFQATT, CDR2 SNEGSKA (reference sequence). Trimming took 4 bases from V and 6 from J; bases not matched to a gene: 10. The CDR3 contains 14 residues. The CDR3 is CSAIPGGGWDGYTF. Here the CDR3 DNA reads TGCAGTGCTATCCCAGGGGGCGGGTGGGATGGCTACACCTTC.

The chain has TRBV2 and TRBJ2-7; a possible D gene is TRBD2 (6 bases). The CDR3 extends over 12 amino acids. Germline V CDR1 and CDR2: SNHLY, FYNNEI. V was trimmed by 6 bases and J by 6 bases, leaving 12 bases between them. The CDR3 sequence: CASSTGTSEQYF. The DNA of the CDR3 is TGTGCCAGCAGCACCGGGACTTCCGAGCAGTACTTC.

This clonotype was observed a few times. The rearrangement joins TRBV25-1 to TRBJ2-5; TRBD1 might be the D (6 bases). V was pared by 3 bases and J by 5 bases, with 13 bases between. The CDR3 is 14 residues long. The germline CDR1 and CDR2 sequences are MGHDK and SYGVNS. The CDR3 nucleotides are TGTGCCAGCAGTGAGGCAGGGGCTGGTGAGACCCAGTACTTC. Its translation is CASSEAGAGETQYF.

This clonotype was counted a single time. CDR3 nucleotide sequence: TGTGCCAGCACTAGCGGGAGGAATGAGCAGTTCTTC. This sequence encodes CASTSGRNEQFF. The chain is built from TRBV2 and TRBJ2-1; 11 bases line up with TRBD2. The V and J ends lost 7 bases and 7 bases, in that order; junction bases with no gene match: 0. The CDR3 length is 12 residues. The germline CDR1 and CDR2 sequences are SNHLY and FYNNEI.

This clonotype came up many times. The V and J genes are TRBV9 and TRBJ2-2; D uncertain. This CDR3 spans 14 amino acids. V was trimmed by 0 bases and J by 1 base, leaving 4 bases between them. Germline assignment: CDR1 SGDLS and CDR2 YYNGEE. DNA of the CDR3: TGTGCCAGCAGCGTAGGGCAGAACACCGGGGAGCTGTTTTTT. Translated, it gives CASSVGQNTGELFF.

There are a few counts of this clonotype. CDR3 nucleotides: TGTGCCAGTTCCTCGACAGGGATTCTCCTCGAGCAGTACTTC. Its protein product is CASSSTGILLEQYF. This sequence joins TRBV25-1 and TRBJ2-7, with TRBD1 matching over 7 bases. The germline gives CDR1 MGHDK, CDR2 SYGVNS. This CDR3 comprises 14 residues. Germline trimming cut 9 bases from V and 6 bases from J; bases unmatched to any gene: 14.

This sequence joins TRBV20-1 and TRBJ2-7, with TRBD2 matching 11 bases. The germline CDR1 and CDR2 sequences are DFQATT and SNEGSKA (reference sequence). V lost 3 bases and J lost 2; bases outside the gene matches: 3. The CDR3 is 14 amino acids. CDR3 in amino acids: CSASTSGSPYEQYF. The DNA for the CDR3 is TGCAGTGCTAGCACTAGCGGGAGTCCCTACGAGCAGTACTTC.

CDR3 sequence (DNA): TGTGCCACCAGTGAGCCGGACGGAAACTATGGCTACACCTTC. Protein sequence: CATSEPDGNYGYTF. The chain links TRBV24-1 to TRBJ1-2; D gene uncertain. The V and J ends lost 4 bases and 2 bases respectively, with 10 bases between them. The CDR3 has 14 residues. Germline-derived CDR1 and CDR2 are KGHDR and SFDVKD.

This clonotype was detected ten times or more. This rearrangement joins TRBV6-5 to TRBJ1-1; D not resolved. Germline CDR1 MNHEY, CDR2 SVGAGI. This CDR3 comprises 15 residues. The V gene lost 0 bases and the J gene lost 0 bases, with 8 bases spanning the gap. The CDR3, as DNA: TGTGCCAGCAGTTACTCCGGATTGATGAACACTGAAGCTTTCTTT. It codes for CASSYSGLMNTEAFF.

This clonotype rates as medium-sized. The J gene is TRBJ1-1, the V gene TRBV20-1; the match to TRBD1 covers 8 bases. The V segment lost 5 bases and the J segment 6 bases; nucleotides outside the gene matches: 11. From germline, CDR1 is DFQATT and CDR2 SNEGSKA (reference sequence). The CDR3 is 14 residues long. DNA of the CDR3: TGCAGTGCTTCCTGGACAGGGAAGAAGGCTGAAGCTTTCTTT. Protein product: CSASWTGKKAEAFF.

The chain recombines TRBV15 with TRBJ1-1; D is possibly TRBD1 (6 bases). The CDR3 length is 13 residues. Deletions cut 10 bases from V and 1 base from J, with 13 bases between. Germline V gene data show CDR1 as LNHNV and CDR2 as YYDKDF (reference sequence). The CDR3 region has the DNA TGTGCCATTCAGGGGTTACGGAACACTGAAGCTTTCTTT. It translates to CAIQGLRNTEAFF.

This clonotype occurred many times. V usage is TRBV5-6 and J usage is TRBJ2-3; D is possibly TRBD1 (5 bases). The germline CDR1 and CDR2 sequences are SGHDT and YYEEEE. V was cut by 5 bases and J by 2 bases, with 18 bases left in between. The CDR3 is made up of 16 amino acids. CDR3 region: CASRGLRVLPTDTQYF. Here the CDR3 DNA reads TGTGCCAGCAGGGGGCTCCGGGTCCTCCCCACAGATACGCAGTATTTT.

V and J are TRBV29-1 and TRBJ2-1; 7 bases map to TRBD2. This CDR3 spans 13 amino acids. From germline, CDR1 is SQVTM and CDR2 ANQGSEA. V trimming: 3 bases; J trimming: 7 bases; junction bases outside the gene matches: 6. The CDR3 sequence is CSVEGGGVNEQFF. The CDR3 DNA reads TGCAGCGTTGAGGGGGGGGGAGTGAATGAGCAGTTCTTC.

As concerns this clonotype: No conserved phenylalanine or tryptophan is present at the end of the CDR3, so a read error is the likely explanation. The limits of the CDR3 on the DNA are not certain, so only TCRdb's listed CDR3 is given. This chain connects TRBV2 to TRBJ2-5; the D call of TRBD2 is as the table states it, not checked on the DNA. The CDR3 has 14 amino acids, counting both end residues. Germline assignment: CDR1 SNHLY and CDR2 FYNNEI. CDR3 region: CASSEESYGYTFGS.